Listed here is a single TCR beta chain. These data belong to a study of shared T cell receptors in the human thymus. Germline CDR1 is MNHEY and CDR2 is SMNVEV (reference sequence). Trimming removed 8 bases from V and 7 bases from J; junction bases left unmatched: 13. This CDR3 has 15 amino acids. This table comes from immunoSEQ multiplex PCR, and its TCRdb copy is limited to in-frame clones, with some not included. The sample includes approximately 660,000 clones, over 75% of them seen just once. The same sample was also studied in work on human thymus T cells. That source adds: V and J gene usage appeared biased in thymic and blood repertoires.

Sequencing used thymocytes. The chain links TRBV27 to TRBJ1-4, with TRBD1 matching 7 bases. The source is a boy in the first two years of life with a congenital heart defect. The CDR3 region has the DNA TGTGCCAGCGCCTGCACAGGACAGGAGGGTGAAAAACTGTTTTTT. It specifies CASACTGQEGEKLFF.